Below, 9 T cell receptor beta chains from the same sample are listed, as sequenced in a study of beta chain features in type 1 diabetes. The isolated RNA, all of it, was reverse transcribed, so expressed TCRB transcripts were what got sequenced. Sequenced by immunoSEQ multiplex PCR; TCRdb stores in-frame clones only, minus some. The profile shows about 330,000 clones, 11% of them singletons. Material for sequencing was naive CD4+ T cells from blood. Receptors were obtained from a young woman in good health.

The gene calls are TRBV2 and TRBJ1-2; no clear D. Looked up from germline, CDR1 is SNHLY and CDR2 is FYNNEI. Trimming removed 1 base from V and 0 bases from J, with 9 bases in between. CDR3 length: 15 residues. CDR3 region: CASSEGAVPNYGYTF. The CDR3 DNA is TGTGCCAGCAGTGAAGGGGCAGTTCCTAACTATGGCTACACCTTC.

The chain is built from TRBV29-1 and TRBJ2-3; 10 positions match TRBD2. The CDR3 length is 15 residues. From germline, CDR1 is SQVTM and CDR2 ANQGSEA. V was clipped by 5 bases and J by 1 base; unmatched bases: 6. The CDR3 DNA is TGCAGCGTTACGTCCGGGACTAGCGGCACAGATACGCAGTATTTT. The encoded protein is CSVTSGTSGTDTQYF.

This clone has more than one count but fewer than ten. The rearrangement links TRBV7-9 to TRBJ2-5, with D possibly being TRBD1 (5 bases). V shed 2 bases and J shed 5 bases, with 9 bases lying between them. The germline CDR1 and CDR2 sequences are SEHNR and FQNEAQ (reference sequence). The CDR3 is 13 amino acids. In DNA, the CDR3 is TGTGCCAGCAGCTTACAGGGCAGGGAGACCCAGTACTTC. Encoded protein: CASSLQGRETQYF.

The CDR3 spells CASSFGLAGGNEQFF. The CDR3 nucleotides read TGTGCCAGCAGCTTCGGACTAGCGGGAGGTAATGAGCAGTTCTTC. This chain links TRBV7-9 with TRBJ2-1; 14 nucleotides match TRBD2. The length of the CDR3 is 15 residues. Per the germline V gene, CDR1 is SEHNR and CDR2 is FQNEAQ (reference sequence). The trim removed 3 bases at V and 7 bases at J, leaving 2 bases unmatched.

In this sample, this clone turned up a few times. The V and J genes are TRBV29-1 and TRBJ2-2; 10 nucleotides match TRBD2. Per germline, CDR1 SQVTM and CDR2 ANQGSEA. The V gene end was trimmed by 5 bases and the J gene end by 6 bases; junction bases not matched to a gene: 18. This CDR3 has 18 residues. The CDR3 reads CSVRQREGLGMTAGELFF. In DNA, the CDR3 is TGCAGCGTTCGTCAGCGGGAGGGCCTTGGCATGACGGCCGGGGAGCTGTTTTTT.

This chain links TRBV15 with TRBJ1-5; 7 bases line up with TRBD1. V trimming: 3 bases; J trimming: 0 bases; junction bases outside the gene matches: 5. The CDR3 loop spans 16 amino acids. Per germline, CDR1 LNHNV and CDR2 YYDKDF (reference sequence). CDR3 in amino acids: CATSRKTGTSNQPQHF. In DNA form, the CDR3 reads TGTGCCACCAGCAGGAAGACAGGGACTAGCAATCAGCCCCAGCATTTT.

The chain is built from TRBV7-9 and TRBJ2-7; TRBD2 matches at 10 bases. V shed 6 bases and J 0 bases; nucleotides not matched to a gene: 11. The CDR3 has 17 residues. Germline-derived CDR1 and CDR2 are SEHNR and FQNEAQ (reference sequence). The CDR3, as DNA: TGTGCCAGCAGTCGCGGACTAGCGGAGACAGGCTCCTACGAGCAGTACTTC. This translates into CASSRGLAETGSYEQYF.

There are a few counts of this clone. J is TRBJ1-1 and V is TRBV29-1; the match to TRBD1 covers 12 bases. Trimming removed 3 bases from V and 9 bases from J; junction bases left unmatched: 5. The CDR3 length is 13 residues. CDR1 and CDR2 (germline): SQVTM, ANQGSEA. CDR3 DNA sequence: TGCAGCGTTGAGGCTGGGACAGGGGGCAAAGCTTTCTTT. Its protein is CSVEAGTGGKAFF.

The CDR3 region is CARGTNNQPQHF. In nucleotides, the CDR3 is TGTGCCAGAGGGACAAATAATCAGCCCCAGCATTTT. This chain uses TRBV2 with TRBJ1-5, with D possibly matching TRBD1 (6 bases). Germline loops: CDR1 SNHLY, CDR2 FYNNEI. V was cut by 9 bases and J by 4 bases, with 10 bases left in between. The CDR3 sequence is 12 residues long.